This T cell receptor (beta chain) was sequenced during a study of blood T cell repertoires in COVID-19. Across the whole study: The origin of the acute and convalescent COVID-19 samples was the United States, Italy and Spain.

Generated by immunoSEQ multiplex PCR, the TCRdb table keeps only in-frame clones and is missing some. The table has about 90,000 clones, approximately 88% seen once. The CDR3 is 15 amino acids. V was pared by 2 bases and J by 1 base, with 2 bases of the junction left unmatched. CDR1 and CDR2 (germline): SNHLY, FYNNEI. The chain joins TRBV2 to TRBJ1-5, with TRBD1 identical over 7 bases. The TCR sequence derives from a man aged 45-65 years with COVID-19, enrolled during active disease. Source material: peripheral blood. This CDR3 is CASSETTGSNQPQHF. Written as DNA, the CDR3 is TGTGCCAGCAGTGAAACGACAGGGAGCAATCAGCCCCAGCATTTT.